The rows below give T cell receptor beta chains drawn from one sample of a study of T cell repertoires in cytomegalovirus infection. A single record per CDR3 protein comes from TCRdb applying MiXCR to the reads. The repertoire holds 200,000 to 250,000 distinct CDR3 sequences, over 20% seen once, with 15% to 20% in the top ten. Input material: CD8+ T cells from PBMCs. The receptors originated from a human donor in good health (CMV status not recorded). Some clones in this sample may be carry-over from other donors' samples. CDR3s include the opening cysteine and the closing phenylalanine or tryptophan. D genes are given only for firm matches. Clone size, where shown, is once, few, many, or a class for clones that have expanded.

TRBV7-6,16,NA,TRBD2,TRBJ2-2,CASSPLGGGGTGELFF,TGTGCCAGCAGCCCCCTGGGGGGGGGTGGCACCGGGGAGCTGTTTTTT
TRBV28,15,NA,TRBD2,TRBJ2-5,CASSLGLAVKETQYF,TGTGCCAGCAGTTTAGGACTAGCGGTAAAAGAGACCCAGTACTTC
TRBV7-9,15,few,TRBD2,TRBJ2-7,CASSLVRGGSYEQYF,TGTGCCAGCAGCTTAGTCCGGGGGGGTTCCTACGAGCAGTACTTC
TRBV7-2,13,NA,NA,TRBJ1-1,CASSPRGRVEAFF,TGTGCCAGCAGCCCCCGAGGGCGGGTTGAAGCTTTCTTT
TRBV5-6,14,few,NA,TRBJ2-3,CASSPEINRDTQYF,TGTGCCAGCAGCCCCGAGATTAACAGGGATACGCAGTATTTT
TRBV28,13,NA,NA,TRBJ1-2,CASSFPLSPGYTF,TGTGCCAGCAGTTTCCCCCTATCTCCTGGCTACACCTTC
TRBV5-6,16,few,NA,TRBJ2-1,CASSLEHFLAYNEQFF,TGTGCCAGCAGCTTGGAACACTTCCTCGCCTACAATGAGCAGTTCTTC
TRBV6-8,16,few,TRBD2,TRBJ2-3,CASSYPTSGGTDTQYF,TGTGCCAGCAGTTACCCGACTAGCGGGGGAACAGATACGCAGTATTTT
TRBV20-1,14,once,NA,TRBJ1-1,CSASTWRWDTEAFF,TGCAGTGCTAGTACTTGGCGTTGGGACACTGAAGCTTTCTTT
TRBV6-6,13,once,NA,TRBJ2-1,CASSPHTNNEQFF,TGTGCCAGCAGTCCCCACACAAACAATGAGCAGTTCTTC
TRBV11-1,14,few,TRBD1,TRBJ2-7,CASSPRDRNYEQYF,TGTGCCAGCAGTCCCCGGGACAGAAACTACGAGCAGTACTTC
TRBV20-1,15,NA,NA,TRBJ2-1,CSAILPARSYNEQFF,TGCAGTGCTATTCTTCCGGCTCGCTCCTACAATGAGCAGTTCTTC
TRBV7-9,13,NA,NA,TRBJ2-5,CASRPFGGETQYF,TGTGCCAGCAGACCCTTTGGTGGCGAGACCCAGTACTTC
TRBV28,15,few,NA,TRBJ1-5,CAIQDNFPSIQPQHF,TGTGCCATCCAGGACAATTTTCCTTCCATCCAGCCCCAGCATTTT
TRBV6-1,15,many,TRBD2,TRBJ2-3,CASSELAGSTDTQYF,TGTGCCAGCAGTGAGCTAGCGGGCTCCACAGATACGCAGTATTTT
TRBV7-6,16,NA,TRBD1,TRBJ1-1,CASSLVGTGPWTEAFF,TGTGCCAGCAGCTTAGTGGGGACAGGGCCGTGGACTGAAGCTTTCTTT
TRBV11-3,13,many,NA,TRBJ1-1,CASSLAGHAEAFF,TGTGCCAGCAGCTTAGCCGGACACGCTGAAGCTTTCTTT
TRBV7-2,11,many,NA,TRBJ1-2,CAGREGYGYTF,TGTGCCGGCAGGGAGGGCTATGGCTACACCTTC
TRBV12-3/TRBV12-4,14,NA,TRBD1,TRBJ1-5,CASSSAGGIQPQHF,TGTGCCAGCAGTTCTGCAGGGGGCATTCAGCCCCAGCATTTT
TRBV29-1,14,many,TRBD2,TRBJ2-3,CSAEPSAGVDTQYF,TGCAGCGCTGAGCCATCAGCGGGGGTGGATACGCAGTATTTT
TRBV7-2,14,many,NA,TRBJ1-1,CASSLGLGNTEAFF,TGTGCCAGCAGCTTAGGGTTAGGGAACACTGAAGCTTTCTTT
TRBV28,13,few,NA,TRBJ1-5,CASQGPEGQPQHF,TGTGCCAGCCAGGGCCCCGAGGGGCAGCCCCAGCATTTT
TRBV2,15,NA,NA,TRBJ1-1,CASSDVRAAYTEAFF,TGTGCCAGCAGTGATGTCAGGGCCGCGTACACTGAAGCTTTCTTT
TRBV5-5,14,NA,NA,TRBJ2-5,CASSLDRFRETQYF,TGTGCCAGCAGCCTTGACAGGTTCCGAGAGACCCAGTACTTC
TRBV28,17,NA,TRBD1,TRBJ1-5,CASSMGQGAPSNQPQHF,TGTGCCAGCAGTATGGGACAGGGGGCGCCCAGCAATCAGCCCCAGCATTTT
TRBV29-1,11,NA,NA,TRBJ2-5,CSGDKQETQYF,TGCAGCGGGGACAAACAAGAGACCCAGTACTTC
TRBV7-2,13,many,NA,TRBJ2-5,CASSPPGGSPQYF,TGTGCCAGCAGCCCCCCAGGTGGCTCTCCCCAGTACTTC
TRBV12-3/TRBV12-4,14,NA,NA,TRBJ2-3,CASTSGTSTDTQYF,TGTGCCAGCACCTCCGGGACTAGCACAGATACGCAGTATTTT
TRBV20-1,14,few,NA,TRBJ2-4,CSARVSLAKNIQYF,TGCAGTGCTAGAGTATCTCTTGCCAAAAACATTCAGTACTTC
TRBV7-2,15,many,TRBD2,TRBJ2-1,CASSFATGGVNEQFF,TGTGCCAGCAGCTTCGCCACGGGGGGGGTGAATGAGCAGTTCTTC
TRBV14,16,NA,NA,TRBJ2-3,CASSQLRGGAADTQYF,TGTGCCAGCAGCCAACTTAGGGGGGGGGCCGCAGATACGCAGTATTTT
TRBV20-1,14,many,TRBD1,TRBJ1-2,CSALDRGRSYGYTF,TGCAGTGCCCTAGACAGGGGGCGCAGCTATGGCTACACCTTC
TRBV28,16,many,TRBD1,TRBJ1-5,CASSSDKTGGNQPQHF,TGTGCCAGCAGTTCCGATAAGACAGGGGGCAATCAGCCCCAGCATTTT
TRBV15,14,few,TRBD1,TRBJ2-1,CATSREDRADEQFF,TGTGCCACCAGCAGAGAGGACAGGGCGGATGAGCAGTTCTTC
TRBV2,18,few,NA,TRBJ1-2,CASRLRWPFIPLNYGYTF,TGTGCCAGCAGACTCAGATGGCCCTTTATACCGTTAAACTATGGCTACACCTTC
TRBV5-1,16,few,TRBD2,TRBJ2-3,CASSLRGGRGTDTQYF,TGCGCCAGCAGCCTCCGCGGGGGGAGGGGCACAGATACGCAGTATTTT
TRBV5-1,17,few,TRBD2,TRBJ2-7,CASSLYPGLAGDYEQYF,TGCGCCAGCAGCCTTTACCCAGGACTAGCGGGGGACTACGAGCAGTACTTC